This note documents a single T cell receptor (beta chain) sequence. What it binds is not known. The sample belongs to a study of monozygotic twins with inflammatory bowel disease. Findings of the study overall: Healthy co-twins showed greater TCRbeta diversity (inverse Simpson) than IBD patients.

The CDR3 is 15 residues long. TCRdb re-called the 5' RACE reads and gives one entry per CDR3 protein, without DNA. The sample has approximately 210,000 distinct CDR3 sequences. The TCR sequence derives from a human donor with ulcerative colitis or Crohn's disease, or a healthy co-twin of an affected twin (not recorded which). The chain uses TRBV12-3 or TRBV12-4 and TRBJ2-7; TCRdb gives TRBD1 as the D gene, but with no DNA this cannot be confirmed. The sample comprised blood. Here the CDR3 reads CASSPQVGSGDEQYF.